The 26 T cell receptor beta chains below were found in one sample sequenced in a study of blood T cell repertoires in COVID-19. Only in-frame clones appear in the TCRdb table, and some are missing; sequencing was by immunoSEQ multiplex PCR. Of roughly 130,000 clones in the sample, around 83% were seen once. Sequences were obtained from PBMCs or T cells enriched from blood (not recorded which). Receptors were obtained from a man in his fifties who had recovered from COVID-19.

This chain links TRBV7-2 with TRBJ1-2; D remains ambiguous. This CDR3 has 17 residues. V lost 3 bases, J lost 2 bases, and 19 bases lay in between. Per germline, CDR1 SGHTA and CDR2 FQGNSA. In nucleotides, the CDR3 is TGTGCCAGCAGCTTGAACTCCCCTACGACGGGGAACTATGGCTACACCTTC. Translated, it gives CASSLNSPTTGNYGYTF.

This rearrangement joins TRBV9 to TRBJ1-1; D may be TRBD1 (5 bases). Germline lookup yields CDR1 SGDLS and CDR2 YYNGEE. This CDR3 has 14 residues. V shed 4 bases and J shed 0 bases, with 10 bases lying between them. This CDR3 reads CASSPTGMNTEAFF. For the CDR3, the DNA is TGTGCCAGCAGCCCAACAGGTATGAACACTGAAGCTTTCTTT.

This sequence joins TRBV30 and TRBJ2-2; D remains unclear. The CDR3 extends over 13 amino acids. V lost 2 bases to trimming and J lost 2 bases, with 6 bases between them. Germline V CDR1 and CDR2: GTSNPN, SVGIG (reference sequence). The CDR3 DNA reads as TGTGCCTGGAGTACTTCCAACACCGGGGAGCTGTTTTTT. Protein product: CAWSTSNTGELFF.

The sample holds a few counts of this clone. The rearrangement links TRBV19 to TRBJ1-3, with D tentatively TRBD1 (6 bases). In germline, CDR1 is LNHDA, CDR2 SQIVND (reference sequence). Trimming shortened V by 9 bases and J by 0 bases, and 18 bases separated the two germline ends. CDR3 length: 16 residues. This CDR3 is CASTPWTASSGNTIYF. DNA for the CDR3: TGTGCCAGCACGCCTTGGACAGCCAGCTCTGGAAACACCATATATTTT. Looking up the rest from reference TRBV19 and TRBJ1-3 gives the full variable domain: DGGITQSPKYLFRKEGQNVTLSCEQNLNHDAMYWYRQDPGQGLRLIYYSQIVNDFQKGDIAEGYSVSREKKESFPLTVTSAQKNPTAFYLCASTPWTASSGNTIYFGEGSWLTVV.

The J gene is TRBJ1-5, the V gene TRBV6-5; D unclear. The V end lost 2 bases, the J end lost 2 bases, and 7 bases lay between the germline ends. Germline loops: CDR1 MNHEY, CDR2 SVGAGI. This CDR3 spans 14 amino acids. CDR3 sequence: CASSYTVGNQPQHF. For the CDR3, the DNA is TGTGCCAGCAGTTACACAGTGGGCAATCAGCCCCAGCATTTT.

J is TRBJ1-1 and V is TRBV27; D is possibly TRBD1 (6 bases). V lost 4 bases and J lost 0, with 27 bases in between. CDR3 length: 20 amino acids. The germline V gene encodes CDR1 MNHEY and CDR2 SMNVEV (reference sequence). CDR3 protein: CASSWGGPGADQTMNTEAFF. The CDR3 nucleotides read TGTGCCAGCAGTTGGGGGGGGCCGGGGGCCGACCAAACCATGAACACTGAAGCTTTCTTT.

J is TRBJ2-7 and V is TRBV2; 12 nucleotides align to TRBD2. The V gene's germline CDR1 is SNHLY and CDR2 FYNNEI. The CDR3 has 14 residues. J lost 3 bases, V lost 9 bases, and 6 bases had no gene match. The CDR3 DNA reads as TGTGCCAGTCTGACTAGCGGGGGACACTACGAGCAGTACTTC. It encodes CASLTSGGHYEQYF.

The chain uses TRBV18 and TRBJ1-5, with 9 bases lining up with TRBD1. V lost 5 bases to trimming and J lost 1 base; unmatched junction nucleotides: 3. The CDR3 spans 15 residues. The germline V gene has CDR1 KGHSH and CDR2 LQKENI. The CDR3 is CASSKQGASNQPQHF. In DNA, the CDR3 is TGTGCCAGCTCAAAACAGGGGGCGAGCAATCAGCCCCAGCATTTT.

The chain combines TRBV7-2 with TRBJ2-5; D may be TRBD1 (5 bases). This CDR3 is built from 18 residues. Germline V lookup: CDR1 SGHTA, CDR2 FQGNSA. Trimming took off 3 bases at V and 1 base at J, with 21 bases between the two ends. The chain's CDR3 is CASSFDPYRNQLQETQYF. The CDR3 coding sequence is TGTGCCAGCAGCTTCGACCCATACAGGAATCAACTCCAAGAGACCCAGTACTTC.

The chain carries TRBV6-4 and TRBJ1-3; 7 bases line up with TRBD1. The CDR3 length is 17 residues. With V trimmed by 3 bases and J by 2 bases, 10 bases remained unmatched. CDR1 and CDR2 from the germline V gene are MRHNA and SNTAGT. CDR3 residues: CASSESTPGTAGNTIYF. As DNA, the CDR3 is TGTGCCAGCAGTGAATCAACCCCGGGGACAGCTGGAAACACCATATATTTT.

CDR3 DNA: TGTGCCAGCAGTTTACCGGGGGAGAACACCGGGGAGCTGTTTTTT. This codes for CASSLPGENTGELFF. The J gene is TRBJ2-2, the V gene TRBV28; TRBD2 is a possible D gene (6 bases). Germline CDR1 and CDR2: MDHEN and SYDVKM. The CDR3 has 15 amino acids. V lost 2 bases, J lost 1 base, and 8 bases lay in between.

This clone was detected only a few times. DNA for the CDR3: TGTGCCAGCTCACTCCTGCCCGAGGGGGCGCCTGGAAACACCATATATTTT. Translated, it gives CASSLLPEGAPGNTIYF. The chain employs TRBV18 and TRBJ1-3; 7 nucleotides align to TRBD1. Per the germline V gene, CDR1 is KGHSH and CDR2 is LQKENI. The J segment lost 2 bases and the V segment lost 4 bases, leaving 11 bases of the junction unmatched. CDR3 length: 17 residues.

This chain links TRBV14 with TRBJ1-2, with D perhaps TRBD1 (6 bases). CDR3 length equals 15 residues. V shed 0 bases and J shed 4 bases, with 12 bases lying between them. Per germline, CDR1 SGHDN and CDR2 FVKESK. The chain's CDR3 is CASSQDGNRAYGYTF. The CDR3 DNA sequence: TGTGCCAGCAGCCAAGATGGAAACAGGGCCTATGGCTACACCTTC.

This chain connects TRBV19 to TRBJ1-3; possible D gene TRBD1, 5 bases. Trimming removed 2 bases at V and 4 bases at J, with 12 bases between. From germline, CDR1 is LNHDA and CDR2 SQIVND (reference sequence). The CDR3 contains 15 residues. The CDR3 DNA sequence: TGTGCCAGTAGTATATCGGCAGGGCCCGGAAACACCATATATTTT. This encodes CASSISAGPGNTIYF. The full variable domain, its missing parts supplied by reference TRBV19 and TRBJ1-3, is DGGITQSPKYLFRKEGQNVTLSCEQNLNHDAMYWYRQDPGQGLRLIYYSQIVNDFQKGDIAEGYSVSREKKESFPLTVTSAQKNPTAFYLCASSISAGPGNTIYFGEGSWLTVV.

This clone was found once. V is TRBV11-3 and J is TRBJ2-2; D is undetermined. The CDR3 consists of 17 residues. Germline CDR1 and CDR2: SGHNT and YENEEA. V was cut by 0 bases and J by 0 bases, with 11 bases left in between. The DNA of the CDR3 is TGTGCCAGCAGCTTAGATCCGATCAGCGCGAACACCGGGGAGCTGTTTTTT. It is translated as CASSLDPISANTGELFF. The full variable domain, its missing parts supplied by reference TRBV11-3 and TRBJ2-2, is EAGVVQSPRYKIIEKKQPVAFWCNPISGHNTLYWYLQNLGQGPELLIRYENEEAVDDSQLPKDRFSAERLKGVDSTLKIQPAELGDSAVYLCASSLDPISANTGELFFGEGSRLTVL.

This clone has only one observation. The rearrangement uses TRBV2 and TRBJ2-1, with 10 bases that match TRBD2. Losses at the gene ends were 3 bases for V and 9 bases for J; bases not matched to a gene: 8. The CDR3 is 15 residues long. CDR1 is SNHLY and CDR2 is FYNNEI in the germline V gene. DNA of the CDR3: TGTGCCAGCAGTGATGTAGCGGGGGGCGGTATTGAGCAGTTCTTC. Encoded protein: CASSDVAGGGIEQFF.

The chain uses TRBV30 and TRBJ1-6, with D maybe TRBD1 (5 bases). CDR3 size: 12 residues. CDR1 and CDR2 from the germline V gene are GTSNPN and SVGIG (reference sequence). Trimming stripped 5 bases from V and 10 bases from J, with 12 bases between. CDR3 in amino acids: CAWDRHQSPLHF. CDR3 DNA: TGTGCCTGGGACAGACACCAATCACCCCTCCACTTT. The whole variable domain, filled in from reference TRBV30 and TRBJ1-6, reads SQTIHQWPATLVQPVGSPLSLECTVEGTSNPNLYWYRQAAGRGLQLLFYSVGIGQISSEVPQNLSASRPQDRQFILSSKKLLLSDSGFYLCAWDRHQSPLHFGNGTRLTVT.

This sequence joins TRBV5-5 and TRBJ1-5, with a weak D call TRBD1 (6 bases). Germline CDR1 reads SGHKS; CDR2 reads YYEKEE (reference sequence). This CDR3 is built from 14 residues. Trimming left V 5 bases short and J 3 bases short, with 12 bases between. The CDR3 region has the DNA TGTGCCAGCAGGGCCGGGGACACCAATCAGCCCCAGCATTTT. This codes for CASRAGDTNQPQHF.

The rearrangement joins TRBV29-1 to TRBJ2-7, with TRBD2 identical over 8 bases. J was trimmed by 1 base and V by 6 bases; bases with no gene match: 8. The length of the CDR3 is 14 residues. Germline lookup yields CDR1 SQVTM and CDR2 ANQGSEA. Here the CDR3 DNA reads TGCAGCGTGAGCGGGGGAGGAAGGTCCTACGAGCAGTACTTC. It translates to CSVSGGGRSYEQYF.

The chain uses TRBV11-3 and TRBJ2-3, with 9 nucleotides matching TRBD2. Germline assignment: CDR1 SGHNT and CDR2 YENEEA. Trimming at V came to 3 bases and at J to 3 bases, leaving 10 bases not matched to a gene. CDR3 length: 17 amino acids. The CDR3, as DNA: TGTGCCAGCAGCTTCGCCCCCGCGGGGGGGGAAACAGATACGCAGTATTTT. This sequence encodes CASSFAPAGGETDTQYF. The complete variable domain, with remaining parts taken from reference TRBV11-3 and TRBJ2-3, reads EAGVVQSPRYKIIEKKQPVAFWCNPISGHNTLYWYLQNLGQGPELLIRYENEEAVDDSQLPKDRFSAERLKGVDSTLKIQPAELGDSAVYLCASSFAPAGGETDTQYFGPGTRLTVL.

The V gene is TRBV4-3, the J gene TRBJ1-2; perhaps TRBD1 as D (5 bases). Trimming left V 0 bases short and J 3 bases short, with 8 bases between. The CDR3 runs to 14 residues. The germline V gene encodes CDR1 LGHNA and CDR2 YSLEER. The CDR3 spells CASSQETAYYGYTF. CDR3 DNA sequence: TGCGCCAGCAGCCAAGAGACAGCCTACTATGGCTACACCTTC.

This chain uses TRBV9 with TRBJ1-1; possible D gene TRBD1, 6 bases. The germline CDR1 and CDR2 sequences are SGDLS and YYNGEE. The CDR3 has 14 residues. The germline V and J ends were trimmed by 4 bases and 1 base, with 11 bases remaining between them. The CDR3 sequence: CASSPLDRNTEAFF. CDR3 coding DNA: TGTGCCAGCAGCCCCCTGGACAGGAACACTGAAGCTTTCTTT. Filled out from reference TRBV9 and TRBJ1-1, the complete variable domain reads DSGVTQTPKHLITATGQRVTLRCSPRSGDLSVYWYQQSLDQGLQFLIQYYNGEERAKGNILERFSAQQFPDLHSELNLSSLELGDSALYFCASSPLDRNTEAFFGQGTRLTVV.

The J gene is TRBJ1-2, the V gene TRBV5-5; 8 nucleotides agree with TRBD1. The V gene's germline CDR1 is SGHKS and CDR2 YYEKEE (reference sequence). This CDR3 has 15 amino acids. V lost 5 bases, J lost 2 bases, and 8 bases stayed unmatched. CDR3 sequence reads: CASSQSQGENYGYTF. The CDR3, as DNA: TGTGCCAGCAGTCAATCACAGGGGGAGAACTATGGCTACACCTTC.

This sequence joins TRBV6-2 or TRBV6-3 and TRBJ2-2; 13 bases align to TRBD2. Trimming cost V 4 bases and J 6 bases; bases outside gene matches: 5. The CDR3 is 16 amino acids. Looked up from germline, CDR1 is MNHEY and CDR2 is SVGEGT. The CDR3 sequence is CASSSGTSGVAGELFF. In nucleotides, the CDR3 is TGTGCCAGCAGTTCCGGGACTAGCGGGGTGGCCGGGGAGCTGTTTTTT.

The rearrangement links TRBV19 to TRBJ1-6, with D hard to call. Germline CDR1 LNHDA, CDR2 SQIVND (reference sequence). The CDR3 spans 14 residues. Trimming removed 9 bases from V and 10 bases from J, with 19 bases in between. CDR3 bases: TGTGCCAGCGCAATGGGGAGGCTTAGATCACCCCTCCACTTT. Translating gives CASAMGRLRSPLHF.

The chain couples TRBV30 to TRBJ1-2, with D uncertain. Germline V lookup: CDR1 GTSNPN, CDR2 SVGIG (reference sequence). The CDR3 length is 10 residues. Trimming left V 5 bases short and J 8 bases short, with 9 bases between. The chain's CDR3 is CAWGDRGYTF. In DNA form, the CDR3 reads TGTGCCTGGGGAGACCGGGGCTACACCTTC.